The clone carrying this T cell receptor (beta chain) came up many times. Time point reported: newly diagnosed GD, antithyroid drugs for less than 3 months. With RNA extracted from PBMCs as input, the TCR library was made. An endocrinology department in Xi'an, China, supplied the patients. iRepertoire HTBI primers and Arm-PCR of CDR3 regions built TCR beta libraries. TCRdb independently ran MiXCR on the multiplex PCR reads; one entry per CDR3 protein. The data show about 560,000 distinct CDR3 sequences, roughly a sixth seen once. This sample was included in a study of regulatory T cells in long-lasting Graves disease. The sample was also linked to a second study, of T cells in Graves' hyperthyroidism and ophthalmopathy.

The origin of this receptor is a man between 18 and 29 years old with Graves disease. The starting material was peripheral blood mononuclear cells (PBMCs), obtained at new diagnosis, from a patient treated with antithyroid drugs.

CDR3 coding DNA: TGTGCCTGGAGTGAGGTGAGACACCTCTACGAGCAGTACTTC. Its protein product is CAWSEVRHLYEQYF. This rearrangement joins TRBV30 to TRBJ2-7; no clear D. Germline V gives CDR1 GTSNPN, CDR2 SVGIG (reference sequence). V shed 1 base and J shed 3 bases, with 13 bases lying between them. This CDR3 region has 14 residues.